This entry describes one T cell receptor beta chain. This CDR3 is built from 16 residues. Germline trimming cut 4 bases from V and 6 bases from J; bases unmatched to any gene: 11. The V gene's germline CDR1 is SGDLS and CDR2 YYNGEE. Treatment given: oral pan-JAK inhibitor, 5-10 mg twice daily. The data were taken from a study of CD8+ T cells in alopecia areata. The authors extracted RNA and reverse transcribed it into cDNA as the sequencing template. The protocol was immunoSEQ multiplex PCR, while the TCRdb copy is restricted to in-frame clones and leaves out a portion. This sample carries roughly 64,000 clones, roughly 50% of them seen once, and the ten largest clones take just over 20%.

The TCR was taken from a human donor with alopecia areata. Sequencing was performed on CD8+ T cells sorted from blood, taken around week 36, from a patient treated with tofacitinib. The chain carries TRBV9 and TRBJ2-7; 12 bases align to TRBD2. CDR3 DNA: TGTGCCAGCAGCCCCACTAGCGGGGGGCTTGCGGGCGAGCAGTACTTC. Translation: CASSPTSGGLAGEQYF.